Listed here are 30 T cell receptor beta chains from one sample, sequenced in a study of shared clonotypes between healthy human individuals. CD45RO-negative cells were positively selected for CCR7, leaving out terminally differentiated effector memory CD45RA+ cells. The protocol was immunoSEQ multiplex PCR, while the TCRdb copy is restricted to in-frame clones and leaves out a portion. The table lists about 1.9 million clones, about 94% of them singletons. Sequencing was done on a sample of naive CD8+ T cells from PBMCs. The receptors derive from a man younger than 35 in good health. Some clones in this sample may be carry-over from other donors' samples.

V is TRBV28 and J is TRBJ2-1; TRBD2 is a possible D gene (5 bases). The germline V and J ends were trimmed by 3 bases and 6 bases, with 15 bases remaining between them. CDR1 and CDR2 (germline): MDHEN, SYDVKM. CDR3 length: 15 residues. The CDR3 spells CASSFYEGFPNEQFF. As DNA, the CDR3 is TGTGCCAGCAGTTTTTACGAGGGCTTCCCCAATGAGCAGTTCTTC.

This chain links TRBV12-5 with TRBJ1-2; 11 bases agree with TRBD1. Trimming at V came to 3 bases and at J to 6 bases, leaving 6 bases not matched to a gene. CDR1 is LGHNT, CDR2 FRNRAP, per germline. This CDR3 is built from 15 residues. CDR3 loop: CASGFWTGGKDGYTF. The CDR3 bases are TGTGCTAGTGGTTTCTGGACAGGGGGCAAGGATGGCTACACCTTC.

This clone was picked up one time. This chain uses TRBV28 with TRBJ2-7, with D possibly being TRBD1 (5 bases). The CDR3 loop spans 14 amino acids. The germline V gene has CDR1 MDHEN and CDR2 SYDVKM. V lost 6 bases to trimming and J lost 0 bases, with 12 bases between them. Written as DNA, the CDR3 is TGTGCCAGCAGCCGTGACAGAGCCTCCTACGAGCAGTACTTC. This gives the protein CASSRDRASYEQYF.

V usage is TRBV28 and J usage is TRBJ1-3, with a possible D match to TRBD1 (6 bases). Trimming removed 3 bases at V and 0 bases at J, with 12 bases between. This CDR3 comprises 16 residues. Germline V gene data show CDR1 as MDHEN and CDR2 as SYDVKM. The CDR3 reads CASSFGGGHSGNTIYF. CDR3 DNA sequence: TGTGCCAGCAGTTTTGGGGGGGGCCACTCTGGAAACACCATATATTTT.

This rearrangement joins TRBV5-4 to TRBJ2-7, with D unresolved. Per germline, CDR1 SGHNT and CDR2 YYREEE (reference sequence). Trimming cost V 1 base and J 2 bases, with 10 bases left between them. This CDR3 is 14 amino acids long. The CDR3 spells CASSLWGSPYEQYF. The DNA for the CDR3 is TGTGCCAGCAGCTTGTGGGGATCCCCCTACGAGCAGTACTTC.

The chain links TRBV5-5 to TRBJ1-1; 9 bases line up with TRBD1. Germline CDR1 is SGHKS and CDR2 is YYEKEE (reference sequence). The CDR3 extends over 14 amino acids. With 0 bases clipped from V and 3 bases from J, the junction kept 0 bases outside the gene matches. CDR3 sequence reads: CASSLDRGHTEAFF. CDR3 in DNA: TGTGCCAGCAGCTTGGACAGGGGGCACACTGAAGCTTTCTTT.

This chain joins TRBV7-8 and TRBJ1-1; a possible D gene is TRBD1 (5 bases). This CDR3 contains 14 residues. Germline CDR1 reads SGHVS; CDR2 reads FQNEAQ. Trimming left V 4 bases short and J 6 bases short, with 15 bases between. CDR3 DNA: TGTGCCAGCAGCTCCGATGGAGGGACCCCTGAAGCTTTCTTT. Translation gives CASSSDGGTPEAFF.

V and J are TRBV9 and TRBJ2-1, with 11 bases lining up with TRBD2. CDR3 length: 15 amino acids. V was clipped by 4 bases and J by 6 bases; unmatched bases: 6. The germline V gene encodes CDR1 SGDLS and CDR2 YYNGEE. Here the CDR3 DNA reads TGTGCCAGCAGCCCTACTAGCGGGAGAATCAATGAGCAGTTCTTC. Translation: CASSPTSGRINEQFF.

V is TRBV7-3 and J is TRBJ2-3; D remains ambiguous. Germline values: CDR1 SGHTA, CDR2 FQGTGA. The CDR3 is 16 residues long. Deletions cut 2 bases from V and 0 bases from J, with 12 bases between. For the CDR3, the DNA is TGTGCCAGCAGCTTAGACGCACCCTCAAGCACAGATACGCAGTATTTT. Translating gives CASSLDAPSSTDTQYF.

The J gene is TRBJ2-2, the V gene TRBV2; D is undetermined. Germline CDR1 is SNHLY and CDR2 is FYNNEI. The CDR3 is 15 residues long. Trimming pared 1 base from V and 2 bases from J, leaving 8 bases between. CDR3 residues: CASSEVPTNTGELFF. In nucleotides, the CDR3 is TGTGCCAGCAGTGAAGTACCCACCAACACCGGGGAGCTGTTTTTT.

A word on this clone: The same CDR3 is also encoded by other DNA sequences in this sample. The chain is built from TRBV29-1 and TRBJ1-1; no firm D call. CDR1 SQVTM and CDR2 ANQGSEA come from the germline V gene. CDR3 length equals 12 residues. V was shortened by 3 bases and J by 2 bases, with 7 bases between the two germline ends. The DNA for the CDR3 is TGCAGCGTTGATGGGGTAAACACTGAAGCTTTCTTT. Its protein is CSVDGVNTEAFF.

The chain recombines TRBV6-4 with TRBJ1-1; D might be TRBD1 (6 bases). CDR1 is MRHNA, CDR2 SNTAGT, per germline. The CDR3 length is 13 residues. Trimming cost V 5 bases and J 3 bases, with 10 bases left between them. The CDR3 reads CASSRGRDTEAFF. The CDR3 region has the DNA TGTGCCAGCAGTAGGGGGAGGGACACTGAAGCTTTCTTT.

The V and J genes are TRBV6-1 and TRBJ2-1, with 9 bases lining up with TRBD1. The CDR3 is 15 amino acids. CDR1 and CDR2 (germline): MNHNS, SASEGT. The V segment lost 6 bases and the J segment 2 bases; nucleotides outside the gene matches: 5. The CDR3 bases are TGTGCCAGCAGACTTACAGGGGGCCCCTACAATGAGCAGTTCTTC. It translates to CASRLTGGPYNEQFF.

This chain links TRBV10-3 with TRBJ1-1, with D perhaps matching TRBD1 (5 bases). Deletions cut 8 bases from V and 1 base from J, with 20 bases between. The germline CDR1 and CDR2 sequences are ENHRY and SYGVKD. The CDR3 totals 16 residues. CDR3 coding DNA: TGTGCCATCCGCCCTTGGGGGGAGGGTGGGAACACTGAAGCTTTCTTT. This codes for CAIRPWGEGGNTEAFF.

The CDR3 DNA reads TGTGCCAGCAGCTTTGCACAGGGTAAAGGCTACACCTTC. This gives the protein CASSFAQGKGYTF. This chain connects TRBV5-6 to TRBJ1-2; a possible D gene is TRBD1 (6 bases). The CDR3 has 13 residues. Germline V gives CDR1 SGHDT, CDR2 YYEEEE. V dropped 2 bases and J dropped 8 bases, with 13 bases sitting between them. Full variable domain (outside the CDR3, taken from reference TRBV5-6 and TRBJ1-2): DAGVTQSPTHLIKTRGQQVTLRCSPKSGHDTVSWYQQALGQGPQFIFQYYEEEERQRGNFPDRFSGHQFPNYSSELNVNALLLGDSALYLCASSFAQGKGYTFGSGTRLTVV.

The chain recombines TRBV11-2 with TRBJ1-2; D may be TRBD1 (6 bases). The CDR3 loop spans 15 amino acids. Trimming left V 3 bases short and J 1 base short, with 12 bases between. The germline V gene encodes CDR1 SGHAT and CDR2 FQNNGV. CDR3 DNA sequence: TGTGCCAGCAGCTTTGGGGGGCTGATTAACTATGGCTACACCTTC. Its protein is CASSFGGLINYGYTF.

V and J are TRBV2 and TRBJ1-2, with D perhaps TRBD1 (5 bases). This CDR3 has 16 amino acids. From germline, CDR1 is SNHLY and CDR2 FYNNEI. V lost 2 bases, J lost 5 bases, and 18 bases lay in between. The CDR3 spells CASSEFQGPPEYGYTF. CDR3 DNA sequence: TGTGCCAGCAGTGAATTTCAGGGACCCCCCGAATATGGCTACACCTTC.

The chain uses TRBV11-2 and TRBJ2-2; tentatively, D is TRBD2 (6 bases). The CDR3 is made up of 13 amino acids. Deletions cut 5 bases from V and 7 bases from J, with 11 bases between. The germline CDR1 and CDR2 sequences are SGHAT and FQNNGV. The CDR3 DNA reads TGTGCCAGCAGCCCCAGGGAGGACGGGGAGCTGTTTTTT. Its translation is CASSPREDGELFF.

The V gene is TRBV9, the J gene TRBJ2-3; the match to TRBD2 covers 11 bases. The length of the CDR3 is 16 residues. V gave up 3 bases and J gave up 10 bases; unmatched junction bases: 13. Germline V gives CDR1 SGDLS, CDR2 YYNGEE. CDR3 sequence: CASSEGTSGNPSAQYF. DNA for the CDR3: TGTGCCAGCAGCGAAGGGACTAGCGGAAATCCGTCGGCGCAGTATTTT.

CDR3: CASSEIHSGPNTGELFF. In DNA form, the CDR3 reads TGTGCCAGCAGTGAGATTCATAGCGGGCCTAACACCGGGGAGCTGTTTTTT. The chain combines TRBV11-2 with TRBJ2-2; 7 nucleotides align to TRBD2. The CDR3 spans 17 residues. Germline CDR1 SGHAT, CDR2 FQNNGV. J was trimmed by 2 bases and V by 6 bases; bases with no gene match: 12.

CDR3 amino acids: CASSVDVSSGETQYF. For the CDR3, the DNA is TGTGCCAGCAGCGTAGATGTCAGCTCGGGAGAGACCCAGTACTTC. This chain uses TRBV9 with TRBJ2-5; D remains unclear. The CDR3 spans 15 residues. Trimming shortened V by 0 bases and J by 4 bases, and 13 bases separated the two germline ends. CDR1 is SGDLS, CDR2 YYNGEE, per germline. Supplemented by reference TRBV9 and TRBJ2-5, the full variable domain reads DSGVTQTPKHLITATGQRVTLRCSPRSGDLSVYWYQQSLDQGLQFLIQYYNGEERAKGNILERFSAQQFPDLHSELNLSSLELGDSALYFCASSVDVSSGETQYFGPGTRLLVL.

The chain employs TRBV4-1 and TRBJ2-5; maybe TRBD1 (5 bases). Trimming cost V 3 bases and J 1 base, with 21 bases left between them. The CDR3 extends over 18 amino acids. Per the germline V gene, CDR1 is MGHRA and CDR2 is YSYEKL. The CDR3 protein is CASSHEVIRADSQETQYF. As DNA, the CDR3 is TGCGCCAGCAGCCACGAGGTAATTAGGGCCGACAGCCAAGAGACCCAGTACTTC.

This chain joins TRBV7-8 and TRBJ2-7; 9 nucleotides line up with TRBD2. Per germline, CDR1 SGHVS and CDR2 FQNEAQ. V gave up 5 bases and J gave up 0 bases; unmatched junction bases: 8. This CDR3 has 16 amino acids. For the CDR3, the DNA is TGTGCCAGCAGCGCCTACTTAGCGGGAGACTCCTACGAGCAGTACTTC. This encodes CASSAYLAGDSYEQYF. Filled out from reference TRBV7-8 and TRBJ2-7, the complete variable domain reads GAGVSQSPRYKVAKRGQDVALRCDPISGHVSLFWYQQALGQGPEFLTYFQNEAQLDKSGLPSDRFFAERPEGSVSTLKIQRTQQEDSAVYLCASSAYLAGDSYEQYFGPGTRLTVT.

This chain uses TRBV27 with TRBJ2-1, with 9 bases lining up with TRBD2. The length of the CDR3 is 15 residues. The trim removed 6 bases at V and 7 bases at J, leaving 10 bases unmatched. Germline CDR1 reads MNHEY; CDR2 reads SMNVEV (reference sequence). As DNA, the CDR3 is TGTGCCAGCAGATTAGCGGGAGTACTTGTGAATGAGCAGTTCTTC. Its translation: CASRLAGVLVNEQFF.

This rearrangement joins TRBV6-6 to TRBJ2-5, with TRBD2 matching over 8 bases. V lost 11 bases to trimming and J lost 8 bases; unmatched junction nucleotides: 7. Germline V CDR1 and CDR2: MNHNY, SVGAGI (reference sequence). This CDR3 spans 11 amino acids. The CDR3 DNA follows: TGTGCCTCGGGAGGGGAACGAACCCAGTACTTC. It encodes CASGGERTQYF.

This chain connects TRBV6-1 to TRBJ2-5; weak D call: TRBD2 (6 bases). Per germline, CDR1 MNHNS and CDR2 SASEGT. Trimming stripped 6 bases from V and 4 bases from J, with 18 bases between. The CDR3 runs 15 residues. CDR3 protein: CASREGEAAPETQYF. CDR3 DNA: TGTGCCAGCAGGGAGGGAGAGGCGGCACCAGAGACCCAGTACTTC.

The chain links TRBV7-6 to TRBJ1-1; D is perhaps TRBD1 (6 bases). The CDR3 has 15 residues. Germline loops: CDR1 SGHVS, CDR2 FNYEAQ. V was shortened by 1 base and J by 0 bases, with 9 bases between the two germline ends. The CDR3 is CASSLGDRLNTEAFF. The CDR3 DNA sequence: TGTGCCAGCAGCTTAGGCGACAGGCTGAACACTGAAGCTTTCTTT. Using reference TRBV7-6 and TRBJ1-1 for the parts outside the CDR3, the full variable domain is GAGVSQSPRYKVTKRGQDVALRCDPISGHVSLYWYRQALGQGPEFLTYFNYEAQQDKSGLPNDRFSAERPEGSISTLTIQRTEQRDSAMYRCASSLGDRLNTEAFFGQGTRLTVV.

At least ten counts were recorded for this clone. Other DNA sequences in the same sample also yield this CDR3. The gene calls are TRBV5-6 and TRBJ1-1; TRBD1 matches at 7 bases. Germline-derived CDR1 and CDR2 are SGHDT and YYEEEE. With 3 bases clipped from V and 6 bases from J, the junction kept 2 bases outside the gene matches. The CDR3 runs 12 residues. The CDR3 coding sequence is TGTGCCAGCAGCTCAGGGGGATCTGAAGCTTTCTTT. This gives the protein CASSSGGSEAFF. Supplemented by reference TRBV5-6 and TRBJ1-1, the full variable domain reads DAGVTQSPTHLIKTRGQQVTLRCSPKSGHDTVSWYQQALGQGPQFIFQYYEEEERQRGNFPDRFSGHQFPNYSSELNVNALLLGDSALYLCASSSGGSEAFFGQGTRLTVV.

The V gene is TRBV11-3, the J gene TRBJ1-1; 7 bases agree with TRBD1. Trimming removed 5 bases from V and 6 bases from J; junction bases left unmatched: 6. Per germline, CDR1 SGHNT and CDR2 YENEEA. The CDR3 spans 13 residues. The CDR3 spells CASSPRQGAEAFF. The CDR3 DNA reads as TGTGCCAGCAGCCCAAGACAGGGCGCTGAAGCTTTCTTT. The whole variable domain, remainder taken from reference TRBV11-3 and TRBJ1-1, is EAGVVQSPRYKIIEKKQPVAFWCNPISGHNTLYWYLQNLGQGPELLIRYENEEAVDDSQLPKDRFSAERLKGVDSTLKIQPAELGDSAVYLCASSPRQGAEAFFGQGTRLTVV.

J is TRBJ1-4 and V is TRBV30; D unresolved. Germline V lookup: CDR1 GTSNPN, CDR2 SVGIG (reference sequence). This CDR3 comprises 14 residues. Trimming took 2 bases from V and 0 from J, leaving 7 bases between them. As DNA, the CDR3 is TGTGCCTGGAGTAAAGTTTCAACTAATGAAAAACTGTTTTTT. This sequence encodes CAWSKVSTNEKLFF.